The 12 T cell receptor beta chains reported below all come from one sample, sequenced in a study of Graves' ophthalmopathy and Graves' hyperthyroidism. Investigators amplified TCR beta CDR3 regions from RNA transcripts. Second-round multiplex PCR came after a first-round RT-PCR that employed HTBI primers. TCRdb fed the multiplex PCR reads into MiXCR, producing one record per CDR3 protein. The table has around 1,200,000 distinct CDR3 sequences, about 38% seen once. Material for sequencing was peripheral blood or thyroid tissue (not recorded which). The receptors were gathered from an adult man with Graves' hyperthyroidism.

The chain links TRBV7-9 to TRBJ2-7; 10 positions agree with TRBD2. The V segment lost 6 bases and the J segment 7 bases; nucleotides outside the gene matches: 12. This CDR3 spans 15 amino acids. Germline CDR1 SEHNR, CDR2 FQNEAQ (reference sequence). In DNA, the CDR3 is TGTGCCAGCAGGGAAAGCGGGAGGGAGTCTCGGGAGCAGTACTTC. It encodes CASRESGRESREQYF.

CDR3 bases: TGTGCCAGCAGCGTAGCGCCCGACGACCTCCAAGAGACCCAGTACTTC. It is translated as CASSVAPDDLQETQYF. The chain recombines TRBV9 with TRBJ2-5, with no clear D. V lost 0 bases to trimming and J lost 1 base, with 13 bases between them. This CDR3 has 16 residues. Per germline, CDR1 SGDLS and CDR2 YYNGEE.

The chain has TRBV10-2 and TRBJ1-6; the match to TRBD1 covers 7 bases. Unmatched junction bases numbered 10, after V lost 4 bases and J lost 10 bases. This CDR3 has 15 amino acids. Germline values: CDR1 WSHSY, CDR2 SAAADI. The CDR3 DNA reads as TGCGCCAGCAGTGGTACGACAGGGAAATACTCACCCCTCCACTTT. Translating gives CASSGTTGKYSPLHF.

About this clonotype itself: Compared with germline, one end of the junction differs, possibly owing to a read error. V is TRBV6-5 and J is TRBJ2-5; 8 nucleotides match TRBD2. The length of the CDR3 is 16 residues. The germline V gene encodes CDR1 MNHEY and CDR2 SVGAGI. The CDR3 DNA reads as TGTGTCAGCAGCCAAGATTCCGGGAGGGCCTGGGAGACCCAGTACTTC. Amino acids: CVSSQDSGRAWETQYF.

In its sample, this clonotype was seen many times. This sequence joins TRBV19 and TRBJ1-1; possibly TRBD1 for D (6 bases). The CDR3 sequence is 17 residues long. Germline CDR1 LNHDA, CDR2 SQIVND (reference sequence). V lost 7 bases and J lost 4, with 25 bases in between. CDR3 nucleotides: TGTGCCAGTAAGACCCGGGCCAACGGGGGGCTGGGCACTGAAGCTTTCTTT. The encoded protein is CASKTRANGGLGTEAFF. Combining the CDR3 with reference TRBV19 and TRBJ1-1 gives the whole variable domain DGGITQSPKYLFRKEGQNVTLSCEQNLNHDAMYWYRQDPGQGLRLIYYSQIVNDFQKGDIAEGYSVSREKKESFPLTVTSAQKNPTAFYLCASKTRANGGLGTEAFFGQGTRLTVV.

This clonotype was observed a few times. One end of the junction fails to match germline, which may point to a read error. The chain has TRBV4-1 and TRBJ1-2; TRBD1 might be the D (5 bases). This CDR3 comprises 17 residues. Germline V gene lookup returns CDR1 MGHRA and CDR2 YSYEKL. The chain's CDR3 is CASSPTGTPQGSYGHTF. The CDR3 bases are TGCGCCAGCAGCCCCACCGGAACTCCCCAGGGTAGCTATGGCCACACCTTC.

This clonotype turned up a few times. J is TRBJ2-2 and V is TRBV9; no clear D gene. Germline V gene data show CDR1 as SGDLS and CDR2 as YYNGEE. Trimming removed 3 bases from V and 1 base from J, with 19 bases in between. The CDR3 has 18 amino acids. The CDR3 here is CASSAPLGEPVNTGELFF. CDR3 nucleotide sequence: TGTGCCAGCAGCGCCCCGCTTGGTGAGCCGGTGAACACCGGGGAGCTGTTTTTT.

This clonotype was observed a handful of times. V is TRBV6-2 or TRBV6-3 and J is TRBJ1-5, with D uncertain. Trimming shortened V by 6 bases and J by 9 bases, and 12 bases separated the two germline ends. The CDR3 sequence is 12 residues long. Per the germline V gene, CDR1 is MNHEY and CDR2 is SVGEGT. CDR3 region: CASRPPTGPQHF. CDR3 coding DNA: TGTGCCAGCAGACCCCCAACGGGGCCCCAGCATTTT.

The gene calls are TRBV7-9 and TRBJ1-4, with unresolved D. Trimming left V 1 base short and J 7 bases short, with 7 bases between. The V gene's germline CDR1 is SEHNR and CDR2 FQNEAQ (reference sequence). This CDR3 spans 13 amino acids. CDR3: CASSLGVSEKLFF. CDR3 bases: TGTGCCAGCAGCTTAGGGGTCAGTGAAAAACTGTTTTTT.

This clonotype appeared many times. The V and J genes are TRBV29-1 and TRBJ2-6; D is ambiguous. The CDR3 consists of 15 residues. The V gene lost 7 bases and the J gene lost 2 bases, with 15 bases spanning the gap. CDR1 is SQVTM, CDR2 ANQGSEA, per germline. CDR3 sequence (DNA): TGCAGCGCCTACCTCGGAGAGGCTGGGGCCAACGTCCTGACTTTC. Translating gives CSAYLGEAGANVLTF.

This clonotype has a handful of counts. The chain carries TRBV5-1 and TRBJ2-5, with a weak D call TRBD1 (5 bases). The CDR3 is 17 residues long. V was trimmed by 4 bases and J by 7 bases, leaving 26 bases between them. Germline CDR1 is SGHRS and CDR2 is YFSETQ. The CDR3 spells CASSQLLHRTLIGTQYF. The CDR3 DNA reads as TGCGCCAGCAGCCAACTCCTCCATCGGACACTGATCGGGACCCAGTACTTC.

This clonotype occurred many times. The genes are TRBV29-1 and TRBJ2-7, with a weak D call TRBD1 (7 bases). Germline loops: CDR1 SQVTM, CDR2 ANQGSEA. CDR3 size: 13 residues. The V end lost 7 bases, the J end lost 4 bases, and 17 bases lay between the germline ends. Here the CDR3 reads CSAGPGGKYEQYF. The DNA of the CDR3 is TGCAGCGCTGGGCCAGGGGGGAAATACGAGCAGTACTTC.